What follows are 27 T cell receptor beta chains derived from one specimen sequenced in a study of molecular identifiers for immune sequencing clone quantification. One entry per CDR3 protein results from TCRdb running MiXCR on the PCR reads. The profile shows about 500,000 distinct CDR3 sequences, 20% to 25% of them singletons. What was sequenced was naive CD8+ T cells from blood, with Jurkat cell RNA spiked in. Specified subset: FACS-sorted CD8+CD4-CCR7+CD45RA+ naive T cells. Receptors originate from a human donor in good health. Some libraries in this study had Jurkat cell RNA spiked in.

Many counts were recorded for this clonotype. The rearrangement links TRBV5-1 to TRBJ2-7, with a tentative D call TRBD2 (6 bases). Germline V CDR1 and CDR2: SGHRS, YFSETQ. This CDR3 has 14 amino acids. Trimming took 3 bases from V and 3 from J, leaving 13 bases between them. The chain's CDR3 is CASSWEDNYYEQYF. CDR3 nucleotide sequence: TGCGCCAGCAGCTGGGAGGATAACTACTACGAGCAGTACTTC.

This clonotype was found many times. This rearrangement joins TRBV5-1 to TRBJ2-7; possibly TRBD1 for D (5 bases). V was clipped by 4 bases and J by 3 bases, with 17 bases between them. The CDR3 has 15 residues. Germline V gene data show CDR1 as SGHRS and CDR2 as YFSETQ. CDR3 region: CASSPADGASYEQYF. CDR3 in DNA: TGCGCCAGCAGCCCGGCGGATGGGGCGAGCTACGAGCAGTACTTC.

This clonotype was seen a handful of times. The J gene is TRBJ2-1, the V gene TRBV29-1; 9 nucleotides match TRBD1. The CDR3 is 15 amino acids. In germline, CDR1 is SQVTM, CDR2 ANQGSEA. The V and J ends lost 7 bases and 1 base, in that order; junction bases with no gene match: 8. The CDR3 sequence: CSGTQGQGSYNEQFF. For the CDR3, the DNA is TGCAGCGGAACACAGGGACAGGGATCCTACAATGAGCAGTTCTTC.

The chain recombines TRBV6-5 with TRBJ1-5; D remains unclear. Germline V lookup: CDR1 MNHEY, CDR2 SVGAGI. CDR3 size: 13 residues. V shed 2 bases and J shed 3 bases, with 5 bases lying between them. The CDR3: CASSYRHNQPQHF. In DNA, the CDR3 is TGTGCCAGCAGTTACCGCCACAATCAGCCCCAGCATTTT.

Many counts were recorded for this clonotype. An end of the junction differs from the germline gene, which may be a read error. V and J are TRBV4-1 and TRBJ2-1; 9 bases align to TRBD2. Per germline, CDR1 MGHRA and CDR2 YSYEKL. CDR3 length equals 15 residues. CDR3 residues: CASSQAGGLSNEQFF. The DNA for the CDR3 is TGCGCCAGCAGTCAAGCGGGGGGTTTGAGTAATGAGCAGTTCTTC.

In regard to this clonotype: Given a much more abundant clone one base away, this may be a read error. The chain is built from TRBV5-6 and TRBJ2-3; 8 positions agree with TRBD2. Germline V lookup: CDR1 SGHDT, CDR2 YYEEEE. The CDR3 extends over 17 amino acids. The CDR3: CATSFPPASGSTDTQYF. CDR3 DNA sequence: TGTGCCACCAGCTTTCCCCCCGCTAGCGGGAGCACAGATACGCAGTATTTT.

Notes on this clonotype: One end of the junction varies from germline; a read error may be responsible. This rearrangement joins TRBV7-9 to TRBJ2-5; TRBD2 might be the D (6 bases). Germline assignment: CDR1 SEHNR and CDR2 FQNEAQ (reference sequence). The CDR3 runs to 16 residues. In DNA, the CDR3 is TGTGCCGGCAGCTTAGGCGGCGGGGACTTACAAGAGACCCAGTACTTC. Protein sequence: CAGSLGGGDLQETQYF.

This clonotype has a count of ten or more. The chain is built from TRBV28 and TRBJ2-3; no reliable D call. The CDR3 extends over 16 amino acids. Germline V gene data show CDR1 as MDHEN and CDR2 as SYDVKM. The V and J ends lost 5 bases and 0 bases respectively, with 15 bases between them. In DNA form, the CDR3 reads TGTGCCAGCAGTCCTCCCTGGACGGGTAGCACAGATACGCAGTATTTT. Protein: CASSPPWTGSTDTQYF.

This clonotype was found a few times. The DNA for the CDR3 is TGCGCCAGCAGCCGACTCGACAGGGAAGCTGGAAACACCATATATTTT. This sequence encodes CASSRLDREAGNTIYF. The chain has TRBV4-3 and TRBJ1-3, with 7 nucleotides matching TRBD1. The CDR3 spans 16 residues. Trimming cost V 4 bases and J 2 bases; bases outside gene matches: 8. Looked up from germline, CDR1 is LGHNA and CDR2 is YSLEER.

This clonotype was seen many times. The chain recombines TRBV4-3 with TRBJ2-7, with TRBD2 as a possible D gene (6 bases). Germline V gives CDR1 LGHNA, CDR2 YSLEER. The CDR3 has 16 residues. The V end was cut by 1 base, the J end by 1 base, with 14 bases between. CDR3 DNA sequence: TGCGCCAGCAGCCAAGGAGTTTGGGGGGAATCCTACGAGCAGTACTTC. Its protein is CASSQGVWGESYEQYF.

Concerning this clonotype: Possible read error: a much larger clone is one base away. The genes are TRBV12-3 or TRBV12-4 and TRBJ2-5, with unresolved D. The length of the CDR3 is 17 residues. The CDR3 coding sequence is TGTGCCAGCGGTTTACGTCTGGTGTCAATCAACCAAGAGACCCAGTACTTC. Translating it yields CASGLRLVSINQETQYF.

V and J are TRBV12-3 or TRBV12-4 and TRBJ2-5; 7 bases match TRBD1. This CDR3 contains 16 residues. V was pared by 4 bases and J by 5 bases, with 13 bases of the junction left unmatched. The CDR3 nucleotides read TGTGCCAGCAGTTCACCACCAGGGGGAGTTCGGGAGACCCAGTACTTC. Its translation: CASSSPPGGVRETQYF.

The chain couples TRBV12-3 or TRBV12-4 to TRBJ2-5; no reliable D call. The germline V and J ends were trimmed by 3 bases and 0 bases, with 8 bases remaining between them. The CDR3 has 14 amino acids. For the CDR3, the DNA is TGTGCCAGCAGTTTTTCGGAGTACCAAGAGACCCAGTACTTC. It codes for CASSFSEYQETQYF.

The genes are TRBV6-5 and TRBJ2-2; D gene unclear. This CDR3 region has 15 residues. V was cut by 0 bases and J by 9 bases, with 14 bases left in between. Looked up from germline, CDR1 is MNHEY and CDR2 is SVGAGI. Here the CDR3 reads CASSYSFLMGRELFF. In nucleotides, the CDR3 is TGTGCCAGCAGTTACTCGTTCCTAATGGGTAGGGAGCTGTTTTTT.

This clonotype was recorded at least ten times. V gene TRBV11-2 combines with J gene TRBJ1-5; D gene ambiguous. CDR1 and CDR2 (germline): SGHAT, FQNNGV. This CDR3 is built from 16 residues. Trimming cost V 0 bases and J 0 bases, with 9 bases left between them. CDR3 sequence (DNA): TGTGCCAGCAGCTTAGAGGTGACGGGTAGCAATCAGCCCCAGCATTTT. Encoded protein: CASSLEVTGSNQPQHF.

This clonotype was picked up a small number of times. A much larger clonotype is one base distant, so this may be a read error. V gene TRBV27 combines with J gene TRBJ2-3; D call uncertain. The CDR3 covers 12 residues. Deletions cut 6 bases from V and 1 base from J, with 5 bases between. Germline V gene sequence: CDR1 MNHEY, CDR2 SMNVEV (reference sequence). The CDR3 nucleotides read TGTGCCAGCAGATGGGGCACAGATACGCAGTATTTT. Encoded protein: CASRWGTDTQYF.

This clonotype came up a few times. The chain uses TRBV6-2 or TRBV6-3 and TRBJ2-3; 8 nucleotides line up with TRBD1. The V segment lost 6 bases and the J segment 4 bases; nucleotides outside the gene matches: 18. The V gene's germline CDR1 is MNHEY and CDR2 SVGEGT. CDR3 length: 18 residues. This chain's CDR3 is CASRSPLRTGTAADTQYF. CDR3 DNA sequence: TGTGCCAGCAGATCCCCCCTGCGGACAGGGACGGCGGCAGATACGCAGTATTTT.

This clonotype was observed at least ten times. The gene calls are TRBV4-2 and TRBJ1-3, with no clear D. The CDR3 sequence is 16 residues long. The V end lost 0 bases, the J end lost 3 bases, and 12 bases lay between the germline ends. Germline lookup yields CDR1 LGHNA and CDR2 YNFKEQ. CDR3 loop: CASSQDPGYFGNTIYF. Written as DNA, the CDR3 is TGTGCCAGCAGCCAAGATCCGGGGTACTTTGGAAACACCATATATTTT.

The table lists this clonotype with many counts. The CDR3 DNA sequence: TGCGCCAGCAGCCCGGCACATAGTAACCCAGATACGCAGTATTTT. Its translation: CASSPAHSNPDTQYF. This chain uses TRBV4-1 with TRBJ2-3; D remains unclear. Trimming removed 4 bases at V and 4 bases at J, with 15 bases between. CDR1 and CDR2 (germline): MGHRA, YSYEKL. This CDR3 has 15 amino acids.

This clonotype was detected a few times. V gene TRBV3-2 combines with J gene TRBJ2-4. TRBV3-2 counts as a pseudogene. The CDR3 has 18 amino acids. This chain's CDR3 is CASSQDVDFSAVKNIQYF. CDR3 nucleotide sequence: TGTGCCAGCAGCCAAGATGTAGACTTCTCCGCCGTCAAAAACATTCAGTACTTC.

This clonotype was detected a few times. In DNA form, the CDR3 reads TGTGCCAGCAGTGAAGCGTCTAGAGTATTGGACAATGAGCAGTTCTTC. Encoded protein: CASSEASRVLDNEQFF. The chain links TRBV2 to TRBJ2-1; D not resolved. The CDR3 loop spans 16 amino acids. Germline V gene lookup returns CDR1 SNHLY and CDR2 FYNNEI. V dropped 0 bases and J dropped 5 bases, with 14 bases sitting between them.

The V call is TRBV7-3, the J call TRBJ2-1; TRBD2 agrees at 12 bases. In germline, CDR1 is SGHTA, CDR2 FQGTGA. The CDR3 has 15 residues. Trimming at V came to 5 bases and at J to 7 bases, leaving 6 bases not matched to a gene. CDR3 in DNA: TGTGCCAGCAGCCCGACTAGCGGGAGAAAAAATGAGCAGTTCTTC. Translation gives CASSPTSGRKNEQFF.

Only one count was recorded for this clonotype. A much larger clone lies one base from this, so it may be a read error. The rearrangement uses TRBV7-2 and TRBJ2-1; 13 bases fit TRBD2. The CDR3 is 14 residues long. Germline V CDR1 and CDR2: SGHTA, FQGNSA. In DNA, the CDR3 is TGTGCCGGCAGCTGGACTAGCGGGGGTTATGAGCAGTTCTTC. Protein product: CAGSWTSGGYEQFF. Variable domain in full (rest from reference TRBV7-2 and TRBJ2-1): GAGVSQSPSNKVTEKGKDVELRCDPISGHTALYWYRQSLGQGLEFLIYFQGNSAPDKSGLPSDRFSAERTGGSVSTLTIQRTQQEDSAVYLCAGSWTSGGYEQFFGPGTRLTVL.

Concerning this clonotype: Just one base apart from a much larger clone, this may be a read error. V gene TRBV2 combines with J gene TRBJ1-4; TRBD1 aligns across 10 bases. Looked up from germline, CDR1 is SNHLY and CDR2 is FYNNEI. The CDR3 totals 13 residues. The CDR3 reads CATLTGGSEKLVF. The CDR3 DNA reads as TGTGCCACCCTGACAGGGGGCTCTGAAAAACTGGTTTTT.

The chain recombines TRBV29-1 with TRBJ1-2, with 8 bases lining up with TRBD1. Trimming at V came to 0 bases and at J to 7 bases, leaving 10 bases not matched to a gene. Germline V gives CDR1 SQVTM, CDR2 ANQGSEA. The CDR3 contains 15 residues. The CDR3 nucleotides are TGCAGCGTTGAAGATCCGTGGACAGGGTGGAGTGGCTACACCTTC. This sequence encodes CSVEDPWTGWSGYTF. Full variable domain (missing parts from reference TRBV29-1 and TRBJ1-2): SAVISQKPSRDICQRGTSLTIQCQVDSQVTMMFWYRQQPGQSLTLIATANQGSEATYESGFVIDKFPISRPNLTFSTLTVSNMSPEDSSIYLCSVEDPWTGWSGYTFGSGTRLTVV.

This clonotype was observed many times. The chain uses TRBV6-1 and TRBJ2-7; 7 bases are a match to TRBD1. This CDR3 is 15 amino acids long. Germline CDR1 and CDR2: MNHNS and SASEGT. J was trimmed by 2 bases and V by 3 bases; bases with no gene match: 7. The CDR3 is CASSERQGYPYEQYF. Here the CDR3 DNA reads TGTGCCAGCAGTGAGAGACAGGGATATCCCTACGAGCAGTACTTC.

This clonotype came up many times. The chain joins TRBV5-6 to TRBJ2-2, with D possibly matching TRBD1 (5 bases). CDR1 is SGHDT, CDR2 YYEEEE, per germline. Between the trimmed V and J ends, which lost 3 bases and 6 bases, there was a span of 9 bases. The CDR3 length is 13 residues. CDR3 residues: CASSSGFSGELFF. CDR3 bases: TGTGCCAGCAGCTCAGGGTTTTCCGGGGAGCTGTTTTTT.